Listed below are T cell receptor beta chains from one sample, sequenced in a study of T cell responses to AZD1222 COVID-19 vaccine. Sequencing used immunoSEQ multiplex PCR; TCRdb keeps in-frame clones, though not all of them. The table records around 67,000 clones, under 90% of them present only once. The sequenced sample was peripheral blood, obtained on day 0 of AZD1222 vaccination. These receptors all come from an adult in good health. CDR3s include the opening cysteine and the closing phenylalanine or tryptophan. The D gene is left open where the match is weak.

cdr3_aa v_call d_call
CASSPDRLNTEAFF TRBV7-2 .
CASRLAGAGANVLTF TRBV28 TRBD2
CASIPLGASGYGYTF TRBV28 .
CASRTSSGNTIYF TRBV6-5 .
CASRLDPANTIYF TRBV7-2 .
CAWRRGDLRTGGGYTF TRBV30 TRBD1
CASSRGTHQETQYF TRBV3-1/TRBV3-2 .
CASSAEGTEAFF TRBV9 .
CSASPGGQGGDEQYF TRBV20-1 TRBD2
CASSPRSGDSPLHF TRBV5-4 .
CASSQGGIAGSYEQYF TRBV4-3 TRBD2
CASSQDPGTVVGGQYF TRBV4-1 .
CASSVVEKLFF TRBV2 .
CATHPLGSQETQYF TRBV10-3 .
CASSQSSGMEKLFF TRBV16 .
CASSLAAGTTTYEQYF TRBV7-6 TRBD2
CASSLAQENTEAFF TRBV5-1 .
CASSFTGAYEQYF TRBV7-3 .
CASSFGQSSYEQYF TRBV5-1 .
CASSPPGQGVHNEQFF TRBV3-1/TRBV3-2 TRBD1
CASSSRTGANQPQHF TRBV27 TRBD1
CASTQGNTEAFF TRBV19 .
CASKGEVRSTDTQYF TRBV10-1 .
CASSYSSSYTEAFF TRBV6-5 .
CASSIETPGTYEQYF TRBV19 .
CASSAGQGAFGYTF TRBV9 TRBD1
CASSLNQDNTEAFF TRBV28 .
CAWTTGDGNTIYF TRBV30 TRBD1
CASRDRTGSSGNTIYF TRBV2 TRBD1
CASSEALFSGPSTDTQYF TRBV2 .
CASGKKGVGGYTF TRBV12-3/TRBV12-4 .
CASSPGQNYGYTF TRBV6-5 TRBD1
CASSYKPGAYEQYF TRBV7-3 .
CVRSPRWLGADSNQPQHF TRBV7-5 .
CASSLKGRTSSGTDTQYF TRBV7-3 .
CSLAAQETQYF TRBV20-1 TRBD2
CASSLWGSGGELFF TRBV7-2 .
CASSLFAGGDSNQPQHF TRBV27 .
CASSFVPGQSNSPLHF TRBV28 TRBD1
CASSYLGQLSYEQYF TRBV2 TRBD1
CASSLVAQETQYF TRBV5-1 .
CAIPTLTGIHEQYF TRBV5-4 TRBD1
CASSGSWGAGTEAFF TRBV9 .
CASSPPMGQGEKLFF TRBV18 TRBD1
CASSSYSSNQPQHF TRBV6-2/TRBV6-3 .